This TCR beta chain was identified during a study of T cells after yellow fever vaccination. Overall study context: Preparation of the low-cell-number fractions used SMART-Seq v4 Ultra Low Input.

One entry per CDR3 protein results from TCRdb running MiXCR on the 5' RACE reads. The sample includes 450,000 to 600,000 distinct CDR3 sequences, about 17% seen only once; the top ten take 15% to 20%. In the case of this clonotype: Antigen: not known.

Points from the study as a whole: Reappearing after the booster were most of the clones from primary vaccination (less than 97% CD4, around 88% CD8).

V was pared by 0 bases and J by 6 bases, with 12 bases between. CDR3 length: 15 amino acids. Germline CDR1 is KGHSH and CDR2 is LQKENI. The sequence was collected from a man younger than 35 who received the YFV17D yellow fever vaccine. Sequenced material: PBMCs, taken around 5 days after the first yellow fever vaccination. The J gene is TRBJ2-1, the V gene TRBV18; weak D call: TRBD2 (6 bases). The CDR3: CASSPPGGNGNEQFF. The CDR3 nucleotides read TGTGCCAGCTCACCACCGGGAGGTAATGGCAATGAGCAGTTCTTC.